This TCR beta chain was profiled in a study of blood T cell repertoires in COVID-19 (dated by TCRdb to 2018 to 2020). In the study overall: Samples covering the acute and convalescent phases of COVID-19 were provided by collaborators in the United States, Italy and Spain. The prospective study material was composed of cDNA or gDNA derived from T cells, B-cell-depleted T cells, or PBMCs. Subjects who had been exposed to COVID-19, were actively infected with it, or had recovered from it provided the deeply sampled blood TCRbeta repertoires that made up the dataset. The repertoires were released in a freely available public database meant as a resource for research on the immune response to SARS-CoV-2. The samples were drawn from the first 160 participants of the ongoing ImmuneRACE study and from 950 to 1,500 subjects provided by 6 global collaborators. Nearly every sample came with metadata listing a de-identified subject ID, COVID-19 status, age in years and sex. Where available, HLA class I and class II types were taken from metadata supplied by the sample provider and were not determined by assay-based typing. What the research found in general, with its limitations: The amount of clinical and demographic metadata varied by source and participant and was provided uncurated.

In the prospective study, participants were about 18 to 90 years old, resided in under 30 geographic areas of the United States, and were enrolled through a virtual design. To assign participants to cohorts, the prospective study relied on clinical history that participants themselves reported in a screening survey and a study questionnaire. Recovered participants in ImmuneRACE Cohort 3 were defined by two consecutive negative NP/OP PCR tests, clearance by a healthcare professional, or resolution of symptoms. Each participant in the prospective study had whole blood, serum and a nasopharyngeal or oropharyngeal swab collected by mobile phlebotomists. Additional blood draws and questionnaires over an approximately 2-month period could optionally be provided by prospective study participants. Before DNA extraction, prospective study blood samples were shipped either frozen or at room temperature.

TCRbeta CDR3 regions were amplified from genomic DNA by means of the immunoSEQ Assay, a bias-controlled multiplex PCR. The study's processing was this. The number of nucleated cells in each sample was estimated from the amplification of reference gene primers within the assay. To quantify the absolute abundance of each unique TCRbeta CDR3 rearrangement, sequence reads were collapsed and filtered. Productive Simpson clonality was computed per sample as the square root of Simpson's diversity index over productive rearrangements. The table comes from immuneACCESS by way of TCRdb, which keeps in-frame sequences with V and J called. Part of the clones is missing from these tables; in studies checked, under half for an unresolved V gene and the rest for unknown reasons. That table gives V, J and clone size, and the DNA gave D and trimming. The sample records a few hundred thousand clones, about 80% of which are singletons. The ten biggest clones cover 3.4% of the sample.

Remarks on this clone: The antigen this receptor binds is unknown. Base qualities are not provided; no much larger clone lies one nucleotide away.

The V end gives up 4 bases and the J end 5 bases, leaving 6 bases in the junction not matched to a gene. The germline V gene yields LGHNA for CDR1 and YSLEER for CDR2. Inclusive of the bounding cysteine and phenylalanine, the CDR3 is 15 residues long. The sequence is cut down to CDR3 DNA, 45 bases in frame from base 1. The sample consisted of PBMCs or T cells enriched from blood (not recorded which). The sequence came from a man aged 45-65 years who had recovered from COVID-19. Rearrangement joined TRBV4-3 to TRBJ2-3, with 10 bases in between that match TRBD2. The CDR3 in this case is CASSLSGRAGDTQYF. The sequenced DNA: TGCGCCAGCAGCCTCAGCGGGAGGGCTGGAGATACGCAGTATTTT.